The 7 T cell receptor beta chains given below trace back to one sample, sequenced in a study of blood T cell repertoires in COVID-19. Data came from immunoSEQ multiplex PCR; TCRdb stores just in-frame clones and leaves some out. The data show 200,000 or so clones, approximately 84% seen once. Sequenced sample: peripheral blood. The source is a human donor with acute or convalescent COVID-19. The donor label of this sample is uncertain.

The chain is built from TRBV5-8 and TRBJ2-7, with 7 bases identical to TRBD2. The J segment lost 5 bases and the V segment lost 3 bases, leaving 8 bases of the junction unmatched. The length of the CDR3 is 14 residues. From germline, CDR1 is SGHTS and CDR2 YDEGEE. The CDR3 loop is CASSSERGWDEQYF. The CDR3 bases are TGTGCCAGCAGCTCTGAGCGGGGTTGGGACGAGCAGTACTTC. Together with reference TRBV5-8 and TRBJ2-7, the CDR3 gives the full variable domain: EAGVTQSPTHLIKTRGQQATLRCSPISGHTSVYWYQQALGLGLQFLLWYDEGEERNRGNFPPRFSGRQFPNYSSELNVNALELEDSALYLCASSSERGWDEQYFGPGTRLTVT.

The sample holds a few counts of this clone. The chain carries TRBV29-1 and TRBJ2-3; 8 bases are shared with TRBD2. The V and J ends lost 4 bases and 1 base, in that order; junction bases with no gene match: 10. CDR1 SQVTM and CDR2 ANQGSEA come from the germline V gene. The length of the CDR3 is 16 residues. The CDR3 DNA is TGCAGCGTTGTGGAGTTTGCGGGAGGTCGCACAGATACGCAGTATTTT. Its protein is CSVVEFAGGRTDTQYF.

This chain uses TRBV7-2 with TRBJ2-3; weak D call: TRBD2 (6 bases). Trimming cost V 0 bases and J 2 bases, with 15 bases left between them. The CDR3 length is 17 residues. Germline CDR1 is SGHTA and CDR2 is FQGNSA. The CDR3 DNA reads as TGTGCCAGCAGCTTAGCGCGTGGAGGACTATTCACAGATACGCAGTATTTT. It codes for CASSLARGGLFTDTQYF.

The chain is built from TRBV5-6 and TRBJ1-5; TRBD1 might be the D (5 bases). With 2 bases removed from V and 5 bases from J, the gap between germline ends came to 8 bases. CDR3 length: 13 amino acids. Germline-derived CDR1 and CDR2 are SGHDT and YYEEEE. CDR3: CASSFGGDQPQHF. The CDR3, as DNA: TGTGCCAGCAGCTTTGGGGGGGATCAGCCCCAGCATTTT.

This chain uses TRBV6-1 with TRBJ2-5; 8 nucleotides align to TRBD1. This CDR3 region has 15 residues. The germline V gene has CDR1 MNHNS and CDR2 SASEGT. V shed 2 bases and J 4 bases; nucleotides not matched to a gene: 6. The CDR3 sequence: CASSEPGQGGETQYF. The CDR3 coding sequence is TGTGCCAGCAGTGAACCCGGACAGGGTGGAGAGACCCAGTACTTC.

The rearrangement uses TRBV1 and TRBJ2-3; the table's D call of TRBD2 was not tested on the DNA. TRBV1 is a recognized pseudogene. The CDR3 totals 17 residues. CDR3 sequence (DNA): TGCACCAGCAGCCAAGGAAACGGTAGCAAGCCTACAGATACGCAGTATTTT. Translating gives CTSSQGNGSKPTDTQYF.

This clone came up once. The chain recombines TRBV28 with TRBJ2-2; TRBD2 matches at 8 bases. CDR3 length: 16 residues. Germline V CDR1 and CDR2: MDHEN, SYDVKM. J was trimmed by 4 bases and V by 0 bases; bases with no gene match: 4. DNA for the CDR3: TGTGCCAGCAGTTTATGGATCCTAGCGGGCACCGGGGAGCTGTTTTTT. Translation gives CASSLWILAGTGELFF.